Detailed here is one T cell receptor (beta chain). Some clones are missing from TCRdb's copy, which holds only in-frame ones; the method was immunoSEQ multiplex PCR. The sample has roughly 44,000 clones, around 90% seen once. V lost 6 bases to trimming and J lost 6 bases, with 15 bases between them. This CDR3 contains 14 residues. Germline CDR1 MNHEY, CDR2 SMNVEV (reference sequence). The data are from a study of T cell changes during pregnancy in multiple sclerosis. This TCR derives from a female donor in good health, enrolled as a control in a pregnancy study. The source was CD8+ T cells from peripheral blood mononuclear cells, collected after pregnancy. The chain joins TRBV27 to TRBJ1-5, with D perhaps matching TRBD1 (6 bases). CDR3 sequence: CASRGTGLGQPQHF. The CDR3 nucleotides are TGTGCCAGCAGAGGTACAGGGTTGGGTCAGCCCCAGCATTTT.